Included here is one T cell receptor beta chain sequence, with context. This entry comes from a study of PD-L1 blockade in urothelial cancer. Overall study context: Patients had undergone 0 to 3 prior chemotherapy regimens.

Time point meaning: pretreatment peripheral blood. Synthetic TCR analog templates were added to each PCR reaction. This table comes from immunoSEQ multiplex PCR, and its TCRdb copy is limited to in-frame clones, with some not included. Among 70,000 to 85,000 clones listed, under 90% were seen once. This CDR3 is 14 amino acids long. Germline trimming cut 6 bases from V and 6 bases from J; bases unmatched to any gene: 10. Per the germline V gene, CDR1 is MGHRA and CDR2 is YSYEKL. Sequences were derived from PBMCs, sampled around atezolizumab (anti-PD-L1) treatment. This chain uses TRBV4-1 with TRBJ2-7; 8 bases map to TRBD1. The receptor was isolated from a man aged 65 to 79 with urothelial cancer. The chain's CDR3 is CASRPTGAAGEQYF. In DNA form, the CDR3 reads TGCGCCAGCAGACCGACAGGGGCCGCGGGCGAGCAGTACTTC.